These T cell receptor beta chains were read from a single sample in a study of response to subunit inactivated influenza vaccine. MiXCR was run by TCRdb on the RT-PCR reads, yielding one entry per CDR3 protein. The sample records hundreds of thousands of distinct CDR3 sequences, about 18% being singletons. The sequencing here drew on PBMCs from blood, taken less than 6 days after vaccination. Every receptor here comes from a man aged 50 or older who received an inactivated influenza vaccine. CDR3s include the opening cysteine and the closing phenylalanine or tryptophan. The order of the fields is V gene, D gene, clone size, J gene, CDR3 DNA, CDR3 protein. The D gene is left open where the match is weak. The size of a clone is reported for some rows only, either as once, few or many, or as a class for expanded clones.

v_gene: TRBV2; d_gene: .; abundance: few; j_gene: TRBJ2-7; CDR3nt: TGTGCCAGCAGTGTGGGCCAGGGCTCTACCTACGAGCAGTACTTC; CDR3aa: CASSVGQGSTYEQYF
v_gene: TRBV12-3/TRBV12-4; d_gene: .; abundance: few; j_gene: TRBJ2-1; CDR3nt: TGTGCCAGCAGACCAGGGAGGAATGAGCAGTTCTTC; CDR3aa: CASRPGRNEQFF
v_gene: TRBV9; d_gene: TRBD2; abundance: many; j_gene: TRBJ2-3; CDR3nt: TGTGCCAGCAGCGTAGGACTAGCGGGAGGTGGAGATACGCAGTATTTT; CDR3aa: CASSVGLAGGGDTQYF
v_gene: TRBV5-4; d_gene: TRBD1; abundance: few; j_gene: TRBJ2-1; CDR3nt: TGTGCCAGCAGAACGGGACAGAGCTCCTACAATGAGCAGTTCTTC; CDR3aa: CASRTGQSSYNEQFF
v_gene: TRBV29-1; d_gene: TRBD1; abundance: .; j_gene: TRBJ2-1; CDR3nt: TGCAGCGTCGACTCTTCCCGAGACAGGGAGTTCTTC; CDR3aa: CSVDSSRDREFF
v_gene: TRBV4-3; d_gene: .; abundance: few; j_gene: TRBJ2-1; CDR3nt: TGCGCCAGCAGCCAATCCGGGGGGCCCCGTTACAATGAGCAGTTCTTC; CDR3aa: CASSQSGGPRYNEQFF
v_gene: TRBV28; d_gene: TRBD1; abundance: .; j_gene: TRBJ1-2; CDR3nt: TGTGCCAGCAGTTTTAAGGGGGCGCGGGTTGGTGGCTACACCTTC; CDR3aa: CASSFKGARVGGYTF
v_gene: TRBV11-2; d_gene: TRBD1; abundance: few; j_gene: TRBJ1-2; CDR3nt: TGTGCCAGCAGCTTATCCGGGGCGGGCACAGGGGCGAACTATGGCTACACCTTC; CDR3aa: CASSLSGAGTGANYGYTF
v_gene: TRBV5-5; d_gene: .; abundance: .; j_gene: TRBJ2-5; CDR3nt: TGTGCCAGCAGCTTGGGCCAGGGGGAGGGGACCCAGTACTTC; CDR3aa: CASSLGQGEGTQYF
v_gene: TRBV6-5; d_gene: .; abundance: few; j_gene: TRBJ2-5; CDR3nt: TGTGCCAGCAGTTACTTCCGGATCCAAGAGACCCAGTACTTC; CDR3aa: CASSYFRIQETQYF
v_gene: TRBV24-1; d_gene: TRBD2; abundance: .; j_gene: TRBJ2-2; CDR3nt: TGTGCCACCAGTGGCCCGGGGGGGCCAGCCGCGAACACCGGGGAGCTGTTTTTT; CDR3aa: CATSGPGGPAANTGELFF
v_gene: TRBV28; d_gene: .; abundance: few; j_gene: TRBJ2-3; CDR3nt: TGTGCCAGCAGATCTGGACCCCCGATTGATACGCAGTATTTT; CDR3aa: CASRSGPPIDTQYF
v_gene: TRBV27; d_gene: .; abundance: .; j_gene: TRBJ2-4; CDR3nt: TGTGCCAGCAGTTTCGATGGGGCAAAAAACATTCAGTACTTC; CDR3aa: CASSFDGAKNIQYF
v_gene: TRBV12-3/TRBV12-4; d_gene: .; abundance: few; j_gene: TRBJ1-5; CDR3nt: TGTGCCAGCAGTTTATTAGGTGGTCGGAATCAGCCCCAGCATTTT; CDR3aa: CASSLLGGRNQPQHF
v_gene: TRBV12-3/TRBV12-4; d_gene: .; abundance: many; j_gene: TRBJ1-5; CDR3nt: TGTGCCAGCAGTTTTATAGCGCAGCCCCAGCATTTT; CDR3aa: CASSFIAQPQHF
v_gene: TRBV18; d_gene: .; abundance: .; j_gene: TRBJ2-4; CDR3nt: TGTGCCAGCTCACCGGGCAGGGGCGCGAGCAAAAACATTCAGTACTTC; CDR3aa: CASSPGRGASKNIQYF
v_gene: TRBV7-9; d_gene: .; abundance: .; j_gene: TRBJ1-5; CDR3nt: TGTGCCAGCAGCCTCGGGCCGGGGGTGGATCAGCCCCAGCATTTT; CDR3aa: CASSLGPGVDQPQHF
v_gene: TRBV27; d_gene: TRBD1; abundance: few; j_gene: TRBJ1-2; CDR3nt: TGTGCCAGCAGTTCCTACTCACAGGGGGCTAACTATGGCTACACCTTC; CDR3aa: CASSSYSQGANYGYTF
v_gene: TRBV28; d_gene: TRBD2; abundance: few; j_gene: TRBJ2-7; CDR3nt: TGTGCCAGTTACCCCACGGGGGGTAGCGGGGTTTCCTACGAGCAGTACTTC; CDR3aa: CASYPTGGSGVSYEQYF
v_gene: TRBV7-2; d_gene: TRBD2; abundance: many; j_gene: TRBJ2-1; CDR3nt: TGTGCCAGCTCCCGACTAGCGGGAGCCTACAATGAGCAGTTCTTC; CDR3aa: CASSRLAGAYNEQFF
v_gene: TRBV5-6; d_gene: .; abundance: few; j_gene: TRBJ2-7; CDR3nt: TGTGCCAGCAGCCTCCGGAGGTACACATCCTACGAGCAGTACTTC; CDR3aa: CASSLRRYTSYEQYF
v_gene: TRBV4-1; d_gene: TRBD2; abundance: .; j_gene: TRBJ2-5; CDR3nt: TGCGCCAGCAGCCAAGCGGCTAGCGGGGGGGCCCTAGAGACCCAGTACTTC; CDR3aa: CASSQAASGGALETQYF
v_gene: TRBV3-1; d_gene: TRBD1; abundance: few; j_gene: TRBJ2-7; CDR3nt: TGTGCCAGCAGCGACGGCAGGGGGTCCTACGAGCAGTACTTC; CDR3aa: CASSDGRGSYEQYF
v_gene: TRBV7-9; d_gene: TRBD2; abundance: .; j_gene: TRBJ2-7; CDR3nt: TGTGCCAGCAGCGGGACTACCACCTACGAGCAGTACTTC; CDR3aa: CASSGTTTYEQYF
v_gene: TRBV4-2; d_gene: .; abundance: few; j_gene: TRBJ2-3; CDR3nt: TGTGCCAGCAGCCAAGATCATCCCAGGATACCCCCAGATACGCAGTATTTT; CDR3aa: CASSQDHPRIPPDTQYF
v_gene: TRBV6-1; d_gene: .; abundance: .; j_gene: TRBJ2-3; CDR3nt: TGTGGGACCTCGGGGCGATCACTAACCACAGATACGCAGTATTTT; CDR3aa: CGTSGRSLTTDTQYF
v_gene: TRBV10-3; d_gene: .; abundance: .; j_gene: TRBJ2-5; CDR3nt: TGTGCCATCAGTGAGGACAGAAACGGGGATGAGACCCAGTACTTC; CDR3aa: CAISEDRNGDETQYF
v_gene: TRBV5-1; d_gene: TRBD2; abundance: few; j_gene: TRBJ2-1; CDR3nt: TGCGCCAGCAGCCCCGGGACTAGCGGGGGTCATGAGCAGTTCTTC; CDR3aa: CASSPGTSGGHEQFF
v_gene: TRBV27; d_gene: TRBD2; abundance: .; j_gene: TRBJ2-2; CDR3nt: TGTGCCAGCAGCCGGCTGGGACTAGCGGGAGGTGGTACCGGGGAGCTGTTTTTT; CDR3aa: CASSRLGLAGGGTGELFF
v_gene: TRBV6-5; d_gene: TRBD1; abundance: .; j_gene: TRBJ1-1; CDR3nt: TGTGCCAGCAGTTACCCGCGGACAGGGAGGACTGAAGCTTTCTTT; CDR3aa: CASSYPRTGRTEAFF
v_gene: TRBV4-3; d_gene: TRBD2; abundance: few; j_gene: TRBJ2-1; CDR3nt: TGCGCCAGCAGCCAAGAACTAGCGGTCTACAATGAGCAGTTCTTC; CDR3aa: CASSQELAVYNEQFF
v_gene: TRBV7-2; d_gene: .; abundance: few; j_gene: TRBJ2-5; CDR3nt: TGTGCCAGCAGCTTAGCTTCCAGGGCGCGAGAGACCCAGTACTTC; CDR3aa: CASSLASRARETQYF